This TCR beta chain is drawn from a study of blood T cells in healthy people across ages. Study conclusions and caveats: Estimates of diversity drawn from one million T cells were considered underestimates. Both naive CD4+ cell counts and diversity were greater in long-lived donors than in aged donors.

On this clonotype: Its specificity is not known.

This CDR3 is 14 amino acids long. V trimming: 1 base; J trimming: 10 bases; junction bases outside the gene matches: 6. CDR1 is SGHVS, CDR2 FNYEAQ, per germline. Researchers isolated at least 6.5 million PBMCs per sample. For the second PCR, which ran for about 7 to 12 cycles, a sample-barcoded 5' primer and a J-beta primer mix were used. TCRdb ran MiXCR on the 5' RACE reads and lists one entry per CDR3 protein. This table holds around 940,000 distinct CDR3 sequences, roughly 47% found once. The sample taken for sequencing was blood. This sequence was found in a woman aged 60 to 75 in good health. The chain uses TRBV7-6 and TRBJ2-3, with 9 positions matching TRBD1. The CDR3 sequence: CASSLGTGEGPQYF. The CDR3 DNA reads TGTGCCAGCAGCTTAGGGACAGGGGAGGGCCCGCAGTATTTT.